Shown below are 14 T cell receptor beta chains from a single sample sequenced in a study of blood T cell repertoires in COVID-19. The table came from immunoSEQ multiplex PCR; TCRdb's copy has only in-frame clones and leaves some out. Among roughly 120,000 clones, 88% were seen once, and the ten largest hold 0.88%. The sample consisted of peripheral blood. The receptors were gathered from a woman between 45 and 65 years old with active or convalescent COVID-19.

The V gene is TRBV7-2, the J gene TRBJ2-7, with D possibly matching TRBD1 (6 bases). The V gene lost 4 bases and the J gene lost 7 bases, with 11 bases spanning the gap. Germline assignment: CDR1 SGHTA and CDR2 FQGNSA. The CDR3 sequence is 12 residues long. DNA of the CDR3: TGTGCCAGCAGCTCCCAGGGGAATGAGCAGTACTTC. Translating gives CASSSQGNEQYF. Full variable domain (remainder filled in from reference TRBV7-2 and TRBJ2-7): GAGVSQSPSNKVTEKGKDVELRCDPISGHTALYWYRQSLGQGLEFLIYFQGNSAPDKSGLPSDRFSAERTGGSVSTLTIQRTQQEDSAVYLCASSSQGNEQYFGPGTRLTVT.

The chain uses TRBV30 and TRBJ1-5; no clear D. The germline V gene encodes CDR1 GTSNPN and CDR2 SVGIG (reference sequence). V was trimmed by 1 base and J by 7 bases, leaving 23 bases between them. The CDR3 spans 17 residues. CDR3 DNA: TGTGCCTGGAGTGGACCCCGACCCGGCAGTAGAGGACAGCCCCAGCATTTT. This codes for CAWSGPRPGSRGQPQHF.

The chain recombines TRBV2 with TRBJ2-1; D might be TRBD2 (7 bases). Germline lookup yields CDR1 SNHLY and CDR2 FYNNEI. The length of the CDR3 is 14 residues. Trimming pared 7 bases from V and 9 bases from J, leaving 19 bases between. This CDR3 is CASNLEGGVGEQFF. The CDR3 DNA reads TGTGCCAGCAACCTTGAGGGGGGGGTAGGTGAGCAGTTCTTC.

The chain has TRBV7-9 and TRBJ1-3; TRBD1 matches 7 bases. V shed 4 bases and J 1 base; nucleotides not matched to a gene: 4. The CDR3 covers 15 residues. Per germline, CDR1 SEHNR and CDR2 FQNEAQ (reference sequence). The CDR3 loop is CASSSPTGSGNTIYF. In DNA, the CDR3 is TGTGCCAGCAGCTCGCCGACAGGGTCTGGAAACACCATATATTTT.

The J gene is TRBJ2-7, the V gene TRBV5-6; TRBD2 matches 15 bases. With V trimmed by 1 base and J by 6 bases, 11 bases remained unmatched. This CDR3 is built from 18 residues. CDR1 and CDR2 (germline): SGHDT, YYEEEE. CDR3 sequence: CASSLRTSGRAVGAEQYF. The CDR3 nucleotides are TGTGCCAGCAGCTTGAGGACTAGCGGGAGGGCCGTCGGGGCCGAGCAGTACTTC.

The rearrangement uses TRBV3-1 (or the pseudogene TRBV3-2) and TRBJ2-4, with D maybe TRBD2 (6 bases). Germline CDR1 reads LGHDT; CDR2 reads YNNKEL (reference sequence). This CDR3 is 14 amino acids long. V gave up 4 bases and J gave up 1 base, with 8 bases separating them. CDR3 amino acids: CASSLGTAKNIQYF. The CDR3 coding sequence is TGTGCCAGCAGCCTCGGGACTGCCAAAAACATTCAGTACTTC.

This chain joins TRBV11-1 and TRBJ2-1; TRBD2 agrees at 9 bases. J gave up 9 bases and V 2 bases, and 8 bases lay outside the gene matches. CDR1 and CDR2 from the germline V gene are SGHAT and FQDESV (reference sequence). The CDR3 consists of 15 residues. CDR3 sequence reads: CASSLQGLASGEQFF. DNA of the CDR3: TGTGCCAGCAGCTTACAGGGACTAGCAAGCGGTGAGCAGTTCTTC.

V and J are TRBV10-3 and TRBJ2-7; TRBD2 matches 14 bases. The CDR3 runs 14 residues. In germline, CDR1 is ENHRY, CDR2 SYGVKD. Trimming removed 5 bases from V and 6 bases from J; junction bases left unmatched: 3. CDR3 DNA sequence: TGTGCCATCAGTTGGGGGACTAGCGGGGGCGAGCAGTACTTC. Translated, it gives CAISWGTSGGEQYF.

The chain combines TRBV19 with TRBJ1-1; 8 bases agree with TRBD1. V gave up 5 bases and J gave up 5 bases; unmatched junction bases: 4. Germline V gene lookup returns CDR1 LNHDA and CDR2 SQIVND (reference sequence). The CDR3 length is 13 residues. This CDR3 is CASSRTGRTEAFF. CDR3 nucleotide sequence: TGTGCCAGTAGTCGGACAGGGAGAACTGAAGCTTTCTTT.

This clone came up a few times. The rearrangement links TRBV7-9 to TRBJ2-7, with 13 bases matching TRBD2. CDR1 and CDR2 (germline): SEHNR, FQNEAQ (reference sequence). Losses at the gene ends were 5 bases for V and 2 bases for J; bases not matched to a gene: 3. The CDR3 extends over 15 amino acids. CDR3 coding DNA: TGTGCCAGCAGCCTGGGGACTAGCGGGACCTACGAGCAGTACTTC. The encoded protein is CASSLGTSGTYEQYF.

This clone has only a few counts. The V call is TRBV20-1, the J call TRBJ1-2, with D possibly matching TRBD1 (5 bases). The germline V gene encodes CDR1 DFQATT and CDR2 SNEGSKA (reference sequence). The germline V and J ends were trimmed by 3 bases and 4 bases, with 9 bases remaining between them. CDR3 length equals 12 residues. The CDR3 DNA reads TGCAGTGCTAGTGACAGAATCTATGGCTACACCTTC. Residues: CSASDRIYGYTF.

The V gene is TRBV27, the J gene TRBJ1-1; D might be TRBD1 (5 bases). V shed 4 bases and J shed 1 base, with 10 bases lying between them. This CDR3 region has 14 residues. CDR1 MNHEY and CDR2 SMNVEV come from the germline V gene (reference sequence). CDR3 in DNA: TGTGCCAGCAGTTCAGATCAGGGGAACACTGAAGCTTTCTTT. It is translated as CASSSDQGNTEAFF.

The V call is TRBV18, the J call TRBJ1-3; D gene unclear. Germline CDR1 and CDR2: KGHSH and LQKENI. The length of the CDR3 is 13 residues. V dropped 2 bases and J dropped 8 bases, with 10 bases sitting between them. CDR3 amino acids: CASSPYSEDTIYF. The CDR3 DNA is TGTGCCAGCTCACCATACTCTGAAGACACCATATATTTT.

V usage is TRBV7-9 and J usage is TRBJ1-2, with D unclear. V lost 5 bases to trimming and J lost 4 bases, with 14 bases between them. Looked up from germline, CDR1 is SEHNR and CDR2 is FQNEAQ (reference sequence). This CDR3 region has 14 residues. CDR3 DNA: TGTGCCAGCAGCGTAGGCCCAGACATCTATGGCTACACCTTC. Translation gives CASSVGPDIYGYTF.